What follows are 24 T cell receptor beta chains derived from one specimen sequenced in a study of blood T cells in healthy people across ages. For the second PCR, which ran for about 7 to 12 cycles, a sample-barcoded 5' primer and a J-beta primer mix were used. TCRdb re-called the 5' RACE reads through MiXCR, storing one row per CDR3 protein. The repertoire includes 550,000 to 600,000 distinct CDR3 sequences, about 26% of them detected once, and approximately 17% sits in the top ten. The sequenced sample was blood. These receptors were obtained from a woman aged 70-85 years in good health.

This clonotype was counted a few times. The V gene is TRBV3-1, the J gene TRBJ1-2, with D unresolved. The CDR3 loop spans 13 amino acids. Germline assignment: CDR1 LGHDT and CDR2 YNNKEL (reference sequence). The ends were cut back, 3 bases at V and 4 bases at J, with 9 bases in the middle. The CDR3 sequence: CASSQPGGYGYTF. The DNA for the CDR3 is TGTGCCAGCAGCCAGCCTGGTGGCTATGGCTACACCTTC.

The chain employs TRBV20-1 and TRBJ1-1; D gene uncertain. CDR3 length: 15 residues. Trimming shortened V by 4 bases and J by 4 bases, and 19 bases separated the two germline ends. Germline CDR1 and CDR2: DFQATT and SNEGSKA (reference sequence). CDR3 loop: CSATTRSGSGTEAFF. The CDR3 coding sequence is TGCAGTGCTACGACAAGATCCGGGAGCGGCACTGAAGCTTTCTTT.

This clonotype was recorded a few times. This chain connects TRBV5-8 to TRBJ2-4; TRBD2 aligns across 11 bases. This CDR3 spans 18 amino acids. Trimming removed 0 bases from V and 0 bases from J; junction bases left unmatched: 5. Germline values: CDR1 SGHTS, CDR2 YDEGEE. CDR3 in DNA: TGTGCCAGCAGCTTGGGGACTAGCGGGTCTTTAGCCAAAAACATTCAGTACTTC. Protein sequence: CASSLGTSGSLAKNIQYF.

The rearrangement links TRBV7-9 to TRBJ2-5; unclear D gene. CDR1 SEHNR and CDR2 FQNEAQ come from the germline V gene (reference sequence). The CDR3 totals 13 residues. V was shortened by 5 bases and J by 3 bases, with 10 bases between the two germline ends. CDR3 protein: CASSHSLKETQYF. CDR3 in DNA: TGTGCCAGCAGCCACAGTTTAAAAGAGACCCAGTACTTC.

This clonotype was detected many times. The chain couples TRBV3-1 to TRBJ2-4; 11 positions match TRBD2. V shed 7 bases and J 7 bases; nucleotides not matched to a gene: 6. Germline lookup yields CDR1 LGHDT and CDR2 YNNKEL (reference sequence). The CDR3 has 14 amino acids. The CDR3 DNA reads TGTGCCAGCACCGATAGCGGGGGGGCCAACATTCAGTACTTC. This codes for CASTDSGGANIQYF.

As for this clonotype: The junction shows a germline mismatch at one end, possibly a read error. The genes are TRBV4-3 and TRBJ1-2; no clear D gene. This CDR3 contains 15 residues. Germline CDR1 is LGHNA and CDR2 is YSLEER. This chain's CDR3 is CANSQDYGVTGGYTF. CDR3 bases: TGCGCCAACAGCCAAGATTACGGGGTAACGGGAGGCTACACCTTC.

This clonotype was counted between two and nine times. The gene calls are TRBV5-8 and TRBJ2-7; D is unresolved. The CDR3 is 14 residues long. The germline V gene has CDR1 SGHTS and CDR2 YDEGEE. V was pared by 3 bases and J by 9 bases, with 19 bases between. The CDR3 loop reads CASSSMETRLGQYF. In DNA, the CDR3 is TGTGCCAGCAGCTCTATGGAAACGCGCCTTGGGCAGTACTTC.

J is TRBJ2-5 and V is TRBV7-2; 7 nucleotides line up with TRBD1. CDR1 SGHTA and CDR2 FQGNSA come from the germline V gene. CDR3 length equals 14 residues. The junction had 2 bases not matched to a gene; V was cut back by 0 bases and J by 4 bases. CDR3 in DNA: TGTGCCAGCAGCTTAGCGACAGGGAGAGAGACCCAGTACTTC. It yields the protein CASSLATGRETQYF.

This clonotype was seen a handful of times. DNA for the CDR3: TGTGCCAGCAGTTACTCGCGGATTCAAGAGACCCAGTACTTC. Its translation is CASSYSRIQETQYF. J is TRBJ2-5 and V is TRBV6-5; unclear D gene. The CDR3 is 14 residues long. V gave up 0 bases and J gave up 2 bases, with 7 bases separating them. Germline CDR1 MNHEY, CDR2 SVGAGI.

This clonotype was seen many times. The chain employs TRBV7-9 and TRBJ1-5; 7 bases match TRBD1. Germline trimming cut 1 base from V and 6 bases from J; bases unmatched to any gene: 9. Per germline, CDR1 SEHNR and CDR2 FQNEAQ (reference sequence). The CDR3 spans 16 residues. CDR3 DNA: TGTGCCAGCAGCTTAGGCGGTCCAGGGGGGGTTCAGCCCCAGCATTTT. Protein sequence: CASSLGGPGGVQPQHF.

The chain recombines TRBV27 with TRBJ2-3; D perhaps matches TRBD1 (6 bases). V shed 8 bases and J shed 2 bases, with 14 bases lying between them. Germline loops: CDR1 MNHEY, CDR2 SMNVEV (reference sequence). CDR3 size: 14 residues. The CDR3 DNA sequence: TGTGCCAGCGGACGACAGGCCCACACAGATACGCAGTATTTT. Translated: CASGRQAHTDTQYF.

This clonotype was counted only a few times. The chain links TRBV4-3 to TRBJ2-3, with D tentatively TRBD1 (6 bases). The CDR3 loop spans 16 amino acids. Germline CDR1 and CDR2: LGHNA and YSLEER. V lost 1 base and J 1 base, leaving 12 bases between the germline ends. In DNA form, the CDR3 reads TGCGCCAGCAGCCAAGGAAGGGGACACGGCACAGATACGCAGTATTTT. Residues: CASSQGRGHGTDTQYF.

The CDR3 DNA is TGCGCCAGCGGTTACGGGACAGACCGCCCCGAGGCTTTCTTT. Translating it yields CASGYGTDRPEAFF. The genes are TRBV5-1 and TRBJ1-1, with TRBD1 identical over 7 bases. The CDR3 runs 14 residues. Germline CDR1 is SGHRS and CDR2 is YFSETQ. With 7 bases clipped from V and 11 bases from J, the junction kept 17 bases outside the gene matches.

The chain combines TRBV20-1 with TRBJ1-1; no clear D gene. This CDR3 contains 12 residues. The V gene's germline CDR1 is DFQATT and CDR2 SNEGSKA (reference sequence). V was clipped by 2 bases and J by 8 bases, with 12 bases between them. DNA of the CDR3: TGCAGTGCTAGATTATCCCAGGTAGAAGCTTTCTTT. Its protein is CSARLSQVEAFF.

This clonotype has only a few counts. V is TRBV18 and J is TRBJ1-1; maybe TRBD1 (6 bases). Germline CDR1 and CDR2: KGHSH and LQKENI. Trimming removed 3 bases from V and 7 bases from J, with 12 bases in between. This CDR3 spans 13 amino acids. The chain's CDR3 is CASSPTGPLEAFF. The CDR3 bases are TGTGCCAGCTCACCGACAGGACCCCTTGAAGCTTTCTTT.

This sequence joins TRBV19 and TRBJ2-1, with 7 bases fitting TRBD2. The trim removed 3 bases at V and 0 bases at J, leaving 5 bases unmatched. This CDR3 comprises 16 residues. The V gene's germline CDR1 is LNHDA and CDR2 SQIVND (reference sequence). CDR3: CASSIYGGSSYNEQFF. CDR3 DNA sequence: TGTGCCAGTAGTATCTATGGCGGGAGCTCCTACAATGAGCAGTTCTTC.

This chain connects TRBV7-2 to TRBJ2-3; 13 nucleotides line up with TRBD2. V was pared by 5 bases and J by 2 bases, with 13 bases of the junction left unmatched. The V gene's germline CDR1 is SGHTA and CDR2 FQGNSA. This CDR3 is 19 amino acids long. In DNA form, the CDR3 reads TGTGCCAGCAGCACCGGACTAGCGGGGGCCCTTCGCTACACAGATACGCAGTATTTT. This sequence encodes CASSTGLAGALRYTDTQYF.

The chain couples TRBV6-5 to TRBJ1-1; 7 nucleotides agree with TRBD1. With 2 bases clipped from V and 5 bases from J, the junction kept 5 bases outside the gene matches. The CDR3 covers 14 residues. Per germline, CDR1 MNHEY and CDR2 SVGAGI. CDR3 in DNA: TGTGCCAGCAGTTACGGACAGGTCGGAACTGAAGCTTTCTTT. As protein: CASSYGQVGTEAFF.

This clonotype was detected a few times. One junction end disagrees with the germline gene, perhaps due to a read error. The chain couples TRBV12-3 or TRBV12-4 to TRBJ2-1; D might be TRBD1 (5 bases). This CDR3 region has 13 residues. The DNA for the CDR3 is TGTGCCAGCAGCCACCGACAGTTTACCGAGCGGTTCTTC. Its protein is CASSHRQFTERFF.

This rearrangement joins TRBV11-3 to TRBJ2-1, with 10 bases fitting TRBD2. V lost 5 bases to trimming and J lost 9 bases; unmatched junction nucleotides: 7. This CDR3 has 14 amino acids. Germline assignment: CDR1 SGHNT and CDR2 YENEEA. The CDR3 protein is CASSLSGGRGEQFF. For the CDR3, the DNA is TGTGCCAGCAGCCTTAGCGGGGGGCGCGGTGAGCAGTTCTTC.

The CDR3 loop reads CSARDTAGGYRNEQFF. CDR3 DNA: TGCAGTGCTAGAGATACCGCGGGGGGGTACCGGAATGAGCAGTTCTTC. The chain combines TRBV20-1 with TRBJ2-5; 9 nucleotides line up with TRBD2. The J call may be faulty, since TRBJ2-1 better matches the DNA end. CDR1 DFQATT and CDR2 SNEGSKA come from the germline V gene (reference sequence). The CDR3 has 16 residues.

The CDR3 DNA is TGTGCCAGCAGGCTCAGACAGGGGGGCTACAATGAGCAGTTCTTC. The encoded protein is CASRLRQGGYNEQFF. This chain connects TRBV28 to TRBJ2-1; 9 bases fit TRBD1. This CDR3 spans 15 amino acids. Losses at the gene ends were 6 bases for V and 3 bases for J; bases not matched to a gene: 6. In germline, CDR1 is MDHEN, CDR2 SYDVKM.

This clonotype has only a few counts. At one boundary the junction diverges from the germline segment, which might be a read error. The chain combines TRBV3-1 with TRBJ2-5, with D tentatively TRBD2 (6 bases). Germline-derived CDR1 and CDR2 are LGHDT and YNNKEL (reference sequence). This CDR3 comprises 12 residues. CDR3 loop: CASSQGSMGGHF. The CDR3 DNA reads TGTGCCAGCAGCCAAGGGTCCATGGGGGGACACTTC.

This clonotype has more than one count but fewer than ten. The chain is built from TRBV5-5 and TRBJ1-5, with TRBD1 matching 9 bases. Germline CDR1 reads SGHKS; CDR2 reads YYEKEE (reference sequence). This CDR3 has 16 amino acids. J was trimmed by 1 base and V by 2 bases; bases with no gene match: 4. CDR3 DNA sequence: TGTGCCAGCAGCTTTGGAGGGACAGGGAGCAATCAGCCCCAGCATTTT. Amino acid sequence: CASSFGGTGSNQPQHF. Filled out from reference TRBV5-5 and TRBJ1-5, the complete variable domain reads DAGVTQSPTHLIKTRGQQVTLRCSPISGHKSVSWYQQVLGQGPQFIFQYYEKEERGRGNFPDRFSARQFPNYSSELNVNALLLGDSALYLCASSFGGTGSNQPQHFGDGTRLSIL.